What follows describes a single T cell receptor beta chain. In germline, CDR1 is SGHRS, CDR2 YFSETQ. The CDR3 is 15 amino acids. V dropped 1 base and J dropped 4; count of bases not matched to a gene: 4. These data belong to a study of blood T cell repertoires in COVID-19. Using immunoSEQ multiplex PCR, the repertoire was profiled, and TCRdb retains in-frame clones only, with some absent. This table holds around 170,000 clones, around two thirds found once. The sequence was collected from a woman older than 75 with acute or convalescent COVID-19. This chain connects TRBV5-1 to TRBJ1-5, with 8 bases that match TRBD1. Sample: peripheral blood. CDR3 residues: CASSLMGQDNQPQHF. In DNA, the CDR3 is TGCGCCAGCAGCTTGATGGGACAGGATAATCAGCCCCAGCATTTT.